This TCR beta chain was sequenced in a study of neurological immune-mediated disorders. This clonotype was found many times. By 5'RACE with 10-nucleotide random UMIs, the cDNA was made. TCRdb passed the 5' RACE reads through MiXCR, listing each CDR3 protein once. This table holds about 30,000 distinct CDR3 sequences, 4.5% to 7% found once. Germline CDR1 reads LGHDT; CDR2 reads YNNKEL (reference sequence). CDR3 length: 14 amino acids. V was trimmed by 0 bases and J by 7 bases, leaving 13 bases between them. The chain employs TRBV3-1 and TRBJ2-7, with D possibly called TRBD1 or TRBD2 (6 bases each). Sequenced input: CD4+ T cells from blood. This TCR was sampled from a woman between 45 and 65 years old in good health. Here the CDR3 reads CASSQERGVREQYF. The DNA for the CDR3 is TGTGCCAGCAGCCAAGAGAGGGGGGTTCGGGAGCAGTACTTC.